These 32 T cell receptor beta chains came from one sample sequenced in a study of T cells in Graves' hyperthyroidism and ophthalmopathy. TCR beta CDR3 region amplification was performed from RNA transcripts. First-round RT-PCR targeting the TCR CDR3 was performed with the HTBI primer set. TCRdb itself ran the multiplex PCR reads through MiXCR, one entry per CDR3 protein. The top ten hold 35% to 40% of the sample, which has hundreds of thousands of distinct CDR3 sequences, roughly 19% seen once. The sequenced sample was blood. The receptors originated from a man aged 45-65 years with Graves' ophthalmopathy.

This clonotype came up a few times. The chain links TRBV12-3 or TRBV12-4 to TRBJ2-7; 9 nucleotides line up with TRBD1. The CDR3 covers 15 residues. Germline trimming cut 6 bases from V and 7 bases from J; bases unmatched to any gene: 13. The CDR3 nucleotides read TGTGCCAGCAGCGTCCGGGACAGGGCCCCAGTAGAGCAGTACTTC. Translating it yields CASSVRDRAPVEQYF.

The CDR3 nucleotides are TGTGCCAGCAGTCAAACCAGGGACAGGGGCATCAACACTGAAGCTTTCTTT. It codes for CASSQTRDRGINTEAFF. This chain links TRBV4-2 with TRBJ1-1, with 10 positions matching TRBD1. Looked up from germline, CDR1 is LGHNA and CDR2 is YNFKEQ. The V segment lost 6 bases and the J segment 2 bases; nucleotides outside the gene matches: 12. The CDR3 contains 17 residues.

This clonotype has a handful of counts. The chain couples TRBV9 to TRBJ2-1, with D possibly matching TRBD2 (5 bases). V was cut by 0 bases and J by 6 bases, with 13 bases left in between. Germline V gene sequence: CDR1 SGDLS, CDR2 YYNGEE. CDR3 length: 15 residues. The CDR3 nucleotides read TGTGCCAGCAGCGTAGTGTCGGGGTGGGTCAATGAGCAGTTCTTC. Residues: CASSVVSGWVNEQFF.

This clonotype occurred many times. The V and J genes are TRBV20-1 and TRBJ2-3; D not certain. CDR3 size: 10 residues. Germline assignment: CDR1 DFQATT and CDR2 SNEGSKA (reference sequence). V was cut by 6 bases and J by 2 bases, with 3 bases left in between. For the CDR3, the DNA is TGCAGTGCCAACACAGATACGCAGTATTTT. It translates to CSANTDTQYF.

This clonotype was detected many times. The rearrangement joins TRBV11-2 to TRBJ2-1; 9 positions match TRBD2. From germline, CDR1 is SGHAT and CDR2 FQNNGV. The length of the CDR3 is 17 residues. The V segment lost 0 bases and the J segment 4 bases; nucleotides outside the gene matches: 7. The CDR3 DNA is TGTGCCAGCAGCTTAGATGTGACTAGCGGAGAATACAATGAGCAGTTCTTC. Encoded protein: CASSLDVTSGEYNEQFF.

This clonotype occurred a few times. The rearrangement joins TRBV9 to TRBJ2-3, with TRBD2 as a possible D gene (5 bases). V lost 2 bases and J 5 bases, leaving 15 bases between the germline ends. The CDR3 is 15 residues long. Germline CDR1 is SGDLS and CDR2 is YYNGEE. CDR3 in DNA: TGTGCCAGCAGCGTTCCGCCGGGATCTGTAGATACGCAGTATTTT. Its protein is CASSVPPGSVDTQYF.

This clonotype was detected many times. The rearrangement links TRBV20-1 to TRBJ1-1, with D possibly being TRBD1 (6 bases). The CDR3 consists of 16 residues. Deletions cut 0 bases from V and 6 bases from J, with 20 bases between. Germline CDR1 reads DFQATT; CDR2 reads SNEGSKA (reference sequence). The CDR3 region has the DNA TGCAGTGCTAGAGACACCCTAGGGGGGTGGATCGCTGAAGCTTTCTTT. Residues: CSARDTLGGWIAEAFF.

The chain is built from TRBV6-1 and TRBJ2-4, with 12 bases fitting TRBD2. Germline loops: CDR1 MNHNS, CDR2 SASEGT. V was pared by 6 bases and J by 6 bases, with 9 bases of the junction left unmatched. The CDR3 has 16 residues. The CDR3 is CASRTRLAGVANIQYF. The CDR3 DNA follows: TGTGCCAGCAGGACTCGACTAGCGGGAGTCGCAAACATTCAGTACTTC.

On this clonotype: Given a much more abundant clone one base away, this may be a read error. This chain uses TRBV7-2 with TRBJ1-2; D is perhaps TRBD1 (6 bases). The CDR3 covers 13 residues. Germline CDR1 is SGHTA and CDR2 is FQGNSA. The CDR3 DNA reads as TGTGCCAGCAACTTAGTAGGGGGACGAGGCTACACCTTC. This translates into CASNLVGGRGYTF.

The DNA for the CDR3 is TGCGCCAGCAGCGACCTAAATGAGCAGTTCTTC. Residues: CASSDLNEQFF. This chain connects TRBV5-1 to TRBJ2-1; D unresolved. Per germline, CDR1 SGHRS and CDR2 YFSETQ. V was pared by 4 bases and J by 7 bases, with 6 bases between. The CDR3 totals 11 residues.

The V and J genes are TRBV19 and TRBJ2-2; 9 bases align to TRBD1. The V gene's germline CDR1 is LNHDA and CDR2 SQIVND (reference sequence). V gave up 6 bases and J gave up 3 bases; unmatched junction bases: 5. CDR3 size: 15 residues. The CDR3 nucleotides are TGTGCCAGTAGCGGACAGGGGCTCGACACCGGGGAGCTGTTTTTT. Translated, it gives CASSGQGLDTGELFF.

This clonotype occurred many times. V and J are TRBV5-4 and TRBJ2-7; D is possibly TRBD1 or TRBD2 (5 bases each). Germline CDR1 SGHNT, CDR2 YYREEE (reference sequence). The CDR3 consists of 14 residues. V lost 4 bases to trimming and J lost 5 bases, with 16 bases between them. CDR3 in DNA: TGTGCCAGCAGCATTGGGGGTCGCAGAGACGAGCAGTACTTC. This codes for CASSIGGRRDEQYF.

This sequence joins TRBV6-9 and TRBJ2-2, with TRBD2 matching over 8 bases. V trimming: 3 bases; J trimming: 6 bases; junction bases outside the gene matches: 6. The CDR3 is made up of 15 amino acids. In germline, CDR1 is MNHGY, CDR2 SVAAGI. This CDR3 reads CASSYRGLDPGELFF. As DNA, the CDR3 is TGTGCCAGCAGTTACCGGGGACTAGACCCCGGGGAGCTGTTTTTT.

At least ten counts were recorded for this clonotype. The gene calls are TRBV5-1 and TRBJ2-7, with D maybe TRBD1 (6 bases). From germline, CDR1 is SGHRS and CDR2 YFSETQ. CDR3 length: 14 residues. V lost 0 bases and J lost 3, with 10 bases in between. The CDR3 reads CASSLVGRGYEQYF. DNA for the CDR3: TGCGCCAGCAGCTTGGTAGGCAGGGGCTACGAGCAGTACTTC.

The CDR3 sequence is CASSQAGIYGYTF. The CDR3 nucleotides are TGTGCCAGCAGCCAAGCAGGAATCTATGGCTACACCTTC. The chain recombines TRBV14 with TRBJ1-2; unclear D gene. The CDR3 consists of 13 residues. Germline V gene data show CDR1 as SGHDN and CDR2 as FVKESK. With 1 base removed from V and 4 bases from J, the gap between germline ends came to 7 bases.

The rearrangement links TRBV20-1 to TRBJ2-7; 10 bases are a match to TRBD2. V shed 1 base, J shed 2 bases, and the junction held 8 bases outside the gene matches. The CDR3 covers 16 residues. Germline lookup yields CDR1 DFQATT and CDR2 SNEGSKA (reference sequence). The CDR3 region has the DNA TGCAGTGCTAGAGGTTCTAGCGGGAGACCCGCCTACGAGCAGTACTTC. Protein: CSARGSSGRPAYEQYF.

In this sample, this clonotype turned up a few times. J is TRBJ2-7 and V is TRBV24-1, with a possible D match to TRBD2 (6 bases). Germline-derived CDR1 and CDR2 are KGHDR and SFDVKD. The V end was cut by 3 bases, the J end by 3 bases, with 14 bases between. This CDR3 is built from 15 residues. CDR3 protein: CATSDRAGGVYEQYF. The CDR3 DNA is TGTGCCACCAGTGATAGGGCAGGCGGGGTCTACGAGCAGTACTTC.

The genes are TRBV6-1 and TRBJ2-3, with unresolved D. V was clipped by 3 bases and J by 1 base, with 8 bases between them. The CDR3 contains 14 residues. Germline-derived CDR1 and CDR2 are MNHNS and SASEGT. CDR3 nucleotides: TGTGCCAGCAGTGACAGTTTGGGCACAGATACGCAGTATTTT. This codes for CASSDSLGTDTQYF.

The chain carries TRBV11-2 and TRBJ1-2; D not certain. V lost 0 bases and J lost 4, with 12 bases in between. Germline V gene sequence: CDR1 SGHAT, CDR2 FQNNGV. This CDR3 comprises 15 residues. Written as DNA, the CDR3 is TGTGCCAGCAGCTTAGATACCCCGATAATCTATGGCTACACCTTC. It codes for CASSLDTPIIYGYTF.

The table lists this clonotype with many counts. The rearrangement uses TRBV12-3 or TRBV12-4 and TRBJ2-1; D not resolved. The CDR3 extends over 14 amino acids. V was clipped by 5 bases and J by 7 bases, with 15 bases between them. Here the CDR3 DNA reads TGTGCCAGCAGTCCGCATACGGTCCTAAATGAGCAGTTCTTC. Residues: CASSPHTVLNEQFF.

The V call is TRBV6-1, the J call TRBJ2-6; perhaps TRBD2 as D (6 bases). CDR1 is MNHNS, CDR2 SASEGT, per germline. The CDR3 is 17 amino acids. Trimming cost V 6 bases and J 0 bases, with 15 bases left between them. CDR3 in amino acids: CASSTRGGSSGANVLTF. As DNA, the CDR3 is TGTGCCAGCAGCACCCGTGGGGGGAGCTCTGGGGCCAACGTCCTGACTTTC.

This clonotype was seen repeatedly, ten times or more. The V and J genes are TRBV11-1 and TRBJ2-7, with 13 bases matching TRBD2. This CDR3 comprises 16 residues. Germline CDR1 SGHAT, CDR2 FQDESV (reference sequence). V gave up 5 bases and J gave up 2 bases; unmatched junction bases: 6. The CDR3 is CASSPQTSGRTYEQYF. For the CDR3, the DNA is TGTGCCAGCAGCCCCCAGACTAGCGGGAGGACCTACGAGCAGTACTTC.

This clonotype has a count of ten or more. The chain recombines TRBV5-1 with TRBJ1-4; the match to TRBD1 covers 10 bases. The CDR3 sequence is 14 residues long. The V segment lost 7 bases and the J segment 8 bases; nucleotides outside the gene matches: 8. From germline, CDR1 is SGHRS and CDR2 YFSETQ. In DNA form, the CDR3 reads TGCGCCAGCTTCCGGGACAGGGGACGAGAAAAACTGTTTTTT. Its protein product is CASFRDRGREKLFF.

At least ten counts were recorded for this clonotype. V usage is TRBV6-1 and J usage is TRBJ2-3; 14 bases align to TRBD2. V lost 6 bases, J lost 6 bases, and 8 bases stayed unmatched. CDR1 is MNHNS, CDR2 SASEGT, per germline. CDR3 length equals 16 residues. CDR3 DNA sequence: TGTGCCAGCAGAGGAGGGGGACTAGCGGGAGTTGATACGCAGTATTTT. Translated, it gives CASRGGGLAGVDTQYF.

This clonotype has a count of ten or more. This chain uses TRBV28 with TRBJ1-2; no reliable D call. The CDR3 spans 16 residues. Germline lookup yields CDR1 MDHEN and CDR2 SYDVKM. V lost 5 bases to trimming and J lost 0 bases, with 16 bases between them. The CDR3 spells CASSPTAILANYGYTF. For the CDR3, the DNA is TGTGCCAGCAGTCCAACGGCCATCCTAGCTAACTATGGCTACACCTTC.

This clonotype was counted between two and nine times. The genes are TRBV3-1 and TRBJ2-7; no clear D gene. The CDR3 totals 13 residues. V was shortened by 3 bases and J by 1 base, with 7 bases between the two germline ends. Per the germline V gene, CDR1 is LGHDT and CDR2 is YNNKEL (reference sequence). DNA of the CDR3: TGTGCCAGCAGCCAGAGCGTATCCTACGAGCAGTACTTC. Its protein product is CASSQSVSYEQYF.

In DNA form, the CDR3 reads TGTGCCAGCAGGCGGGACAGCCGAATAAGCTCTGGGGCCAACGTCCTGACTTTC. This codes for CASRRDSRISSGANVLTF. The chain uses TRBV2 and TRBJ2-6; TRBD1 is a possible D gene (7 bases). The CDR3 length is 18 residues. Germline CDR1 SNHLY, CDR2 FYNNEI. V was clipped by 6 bases and J by 0 bases, with 18 bases between them.

V and J are TRBV11-2 and TRBJ2-3; D not resolved. This CDR3 is built from 15 residues. Germline loops: CDR1 SGHAT, CDR2 FQNNGV. V lost 0 bases to trimming and J lost 8 bases, with 15 bases between them. The CDR3, as DNA: TGTGCCAGCAGCTTAGATGATCAGTACTTGGGTACGCAGTATTTT. It codes for CASSLDDQYLGTQYF.

The CDR3 loop reads CSGRQGDRYEQYF. CDR3 DNA: TGCAGCGGACGACAGGGGGACAGGTACGAGCAGTACTTC. The chain combines TRBV29-1 with TRBJ2-7, with TRBD1 identical over 9 bases. The CDR3 consists of 13 residues. The junction had 8 bases not matched to a gene; V was cut back by 7 bases and J by 4 bases. Germline V lookup: CDR1 SQVTM, CDR2 ANQGSEA.

This clonotype came up a few times. The rearrangement uses TRBV19 and TRBJ2-1, with D possibly being TRBD1 (6 bases). V was cut by 5 bases and J by 7 bases, with 12 bases left in between. The CDR3 runs 13 residues. Germline V gene data show CDR1 as LNHDA and CDR2 as SQIVND (reference sequence). The DNA for the CDR3 is TGTGCCAGTAGTGCTATGCAGGGGAATGAGCAGTTCTTC. Amino acid sequence: CASSAMQGNEQFF.

The CDR3 sequence is CASSLQGRDEQFF. CDR3 in DNA: TGCGCCAGCAGCCTACAGGGAAGGGATGAGCAGTTCTTC. The rearrangement links TRBV4-1 to TRBJ2-1; D is possibly TRBD1 (6 bases). The CDR3 runs to 13 residues. The V gene's germline CDR1 is MGHRA and CDR2 YSYEKL. The ends were cut back, 4 bases at V and 8 bases at J, with 12 bases in the middle.

The chain links TRBV28 to TRBJ2-5; 7 bases agree with TRBD1. Per germline, CDR1 MDHEN and CDR2 SYDVKM. The CDR3 is 15 residues long. Trimming took 4 bases from V and 1 from J; bases not matched to a gene: 6. The CDR3 bases are TGTGCCAGCAGTTCAATCCGGGACAGCCAAGAGACCCAGTACTTC. This gives the protein CASSSIRDSQETQYF. Together with reference TRBV28 and TRBJ2-5, the CDR3 gives the full variable domain: DVKVTQSSRYLVKRTGEKVFLECVQDMDHENMFWYRQDPGLGLRLIYFSYDVKMKEKGDIPEGYSVSREKKERFSLILESASTNQTSMYLCASSSIRDSQETQYFGPGTRLLVL.